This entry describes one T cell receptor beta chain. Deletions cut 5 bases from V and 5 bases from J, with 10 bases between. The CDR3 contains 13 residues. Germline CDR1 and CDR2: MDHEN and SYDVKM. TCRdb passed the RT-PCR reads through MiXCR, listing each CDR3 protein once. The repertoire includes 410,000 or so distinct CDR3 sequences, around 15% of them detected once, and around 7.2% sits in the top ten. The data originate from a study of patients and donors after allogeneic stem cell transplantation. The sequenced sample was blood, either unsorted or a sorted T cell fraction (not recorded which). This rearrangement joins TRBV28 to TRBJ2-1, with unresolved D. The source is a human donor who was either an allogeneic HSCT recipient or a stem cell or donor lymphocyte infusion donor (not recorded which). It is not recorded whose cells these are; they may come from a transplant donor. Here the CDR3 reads CASSELLDNEQFF. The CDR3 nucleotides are TGTGCCAGCAGTGAACTATTAGACAATGAGCAGTTCTTC.